The clone carrying this TCR beta chain was observed a few times. Its target is not known. Unsorted libraries came from 2 million PBMCs stored at -80 °C. These data originate in a study of neurological immune-mediated disorders. Study observations and caveats: The greatest TCR clonal expansion occurred in HTLV-1-associated myelopathy and the least in multiple sclerosis, which fell below healthy controls.

The cDNA was generated by 5'RACE with 10-nucleotide random UMIs. Over 180 million TCR-beta sequences from 15-18 subjects came from every sequencing run. TCRdb reprocessed the 5' RACE reads via MiXCR and lists one record per CDR3 protein. The sample consists of tens of thousands of distinct CDR3 sequences, roughly 7.3% of them appearing once. The J segment lost 2 bases and the V segment lost 0 bases, leaving 1 base of the junction unmatched. The V gene's germline CDR1 is SGDLS and CDR2 YYNGEE. The CDR3 spans 15 residues. Sequencing was performed on PBMCs. The receptor was derived from a woman in her forties in good health. The chain combines TRBV9 with TRBJ2-1, with 8 bases aligning to TRBD1. This CDR3 reads CASSVEGQAYNEQFF. In DNA, the CDR3 is TGTGCCAGCAGCGTAGAGGGACAGGCCTACAATGAGCAGTTCTTC.